This is a list of T cell receptor beta chains from one sample in a study of blood T cell repertoires in COVID-19. TCRdb's table, derived via immunoSEQ multiplex PCR, lists solely in-frame clones and lacks some. The sample carries 70,000 to 95,000 clones, around nine tenths recorded once. The sample consisted of peripheral blood. Receptors were obtained from a man between 50 and 59 years old with acute or convalescent COVID-19. Each CDR3 is given with its conserved first and last residue. Each record gives: D gene, V gene, clone size, J gene, CDR3 DNA, CDR3 protein. The D gene is left open where the match is weak. Clone size, where shown, is once, few, many, or a class for clones that have expanded.

>TRBD2|TRBV5-4|NA|TRBJ2-7
TGTGCCAGCAGCTTGGCCGCGGGAGAAAGGTACGAGCAGTACTTC
CASSLAAGERYEQYF
>NA|TRBV4-1|NA|TRBJ2-2
TGCGCCAGCAGCCATGGCCTGAAAGGGGAGCTGTTTTTT
CASSHGLKGELFF
>NA|TRBV29-1|NA|TRBJ2-3
TGCAGCGTTGTGGAGACAGTCGTGGCAGATACGCAGTATTTT
CSVVETVVADTQYF
>NA|TRBV30|NA|TRBJ2-1
TGTGCCTGGAGTGTAATTCCCGGGGTCCTAAGCTCCTACAATGAGCAGTTCTTC
CAWSVIPGVLSSYNEQFF
>NA|TRBV30|NA|TRBJ1-4
TGTGCCTGGAGTCCCCATGACACCCCCCAGAAACTGTTTTTT
CAWSPHDTPQKLFF
>NA|TRBV5-5|NA|TRBJ1-2
TGTGCCAGCAGAACCGGGACAACTGACTATGGCTACACCTTC
CASRTGTTDYGYTF
>NA|TRBV29-1|few|TRBJ1-1
TGCAGCGTCCGACTATATAGCACTGAAGCTTTCTTT
CSVRLYSTEAFF
>TRBD1|TRBV18|NA|TRBJ1-1
TGTGCCAGCTCACAGGGGGCGGAAAAAGCTTTCTTT
CASSQGAEKAFF
>NA|TRBV7-8|NA|TRBJ2-4
TGTGCCAGCAGCTTAGGTGGGGCCTTCAGCGTTCTAGCCAAAAACATTCAGTACTTC
CASSLGGAFSVLAKNIQYF
>TRBD1|TRBV2|NA|TRBJ1-2
TGTGCCAGCAGTGGACAGGGCCGAAACTATGGCTACACCTTC
CASSGQGRNYGYTF
>TRBD2|TRBV4-2|NA|TRBJ2-1
TGTGCCAGCAGCCAAGAGACTCTCCTAGCGGGCAACGGTAATGAGCAGTTCTTC
CASSQETLLAGNGNEQFF
>NA|TRBV6-2/TRBV6-3|NA|TRBJ2-5
TGTGCCAGCAGTCGCTCTACGCCCCGGGAGACCCAGTACTTC
CASSRSTPRETQYF
>TRBD1|TRBV19|NA|TRBJ2-7
TGTGCCAGTAGCTCGGGACAGGGATTCGAGCAGTACTTC
CASSSGQGFEQYF
>NA|TRBV7-6|NA|TRBJ1-1
TGTGCCAGCAGCTACGCAGACTGGGGGGAGAGTTGGAACACTGAAGCTTTCTTT
CASSYADWGESWNTEAFF
>NA|TRBV28|NA|TRBJ2-6
TGTGCCAGCGGGCCCCTCAGGCAGGCCATCTCTGGGGCCAACGTCCTGACTTTC
CASGPLRQAISGANVLTF
>TRBD1|TRBV4-1|NA|TRBJ1-1
TGCGCCAGCAGCCAAGGAGACAGGGAAATGAACACTGAAGCTTTCTTT
CASSQGDREMNTEAFF
>TRBD1|TRBV6-5|NA|TRBJ1-6
TGTGCCAGCAGTTGGGGGGACAGAGGCAATTCACCCCTCCACTTT
CASSWGDRGNSPLHF
>TRBD1|TRBV29-1|NA|TRBJ1-4
TGCAGCGTTGGTACGACAGGGATTGAAAAACTGTTTTTT
CSVGTTGIEKLFF
>TRBD1|TRBV27|NA|TRBJ1-5
TGTGCCAGCAGTGTCTTACAGGGGGCCCAGCCCCAGCATTTT
CASSVLQGAQPQHF
>TRBD1|TRBV24-1|NA|TRBJ2-1
TGTGCCACCAGTGATCGACCCAGGGGGAGCTCCTACAATGAGCAGTTCTTC
CATSDRPRGSSYNEQFF
>NA|TRBV4-2|NA|TRBJ1-3
TGTGCCAGCAGCCCGGAGGGGCGCTCTGGAAACACCATATATTTT
CASSPEGRSGNTIYF
>NA|TRBV5-1|NA|TRBJ1-1
TGCGCCAGCAGCTTGTGGCCTAGAGGGCGCGTCACTGAAGCTTTCTTT
CASSLWPRGRVTEAFF
>NA|TRBV21-1|NA|TRBJ1-4
TGTGCCAGCAGCAAAGAACAGGACCCCGAAAAACTGTTTTTT
CASSKEQDPEKLFF
>TRBD1|TRBV4-1|NA|TRBJ1-5
TGCGCCAGCAGCCAAGAGTGGCCAGGGGGCTATCAGCCCCAGCATTTT
CASSQEWPGGYQPQHF